This TCR beta chain was captured by sequencing in a study of response to subunit inactivated influenza vaccine. This clonotype came up a few times. Its antigen is not identified. TCRdb reanalysed the RT-PCR reads using MiXCR and keeps one entry per CDR3 protein. This sample has 450,000 to 550,000 distinct CDR3 sequences, with less than 30% found just once. The V and J ends lost 7 bases and 4 bases respectively, with 20 bases between them. The CDR3 extends over 15 amino acids. Germline V gene data show CDR1 as MNHNS and CDR2 as SASEGT. Study conclusions and caveats: Every seasonal influenza vaccination brings in few new T cells, the authors suggested.

The sample here was CD4+ T cells sorted from PBMCs, taken around 5 days after vaccination. The TCR comes from a man aged 50-59 years who received an inactivated influenza vaccine. V and J are TRBV6-1 and TRBJ2-7; maybe TRBD2 (6 bases). In nucleotides, the CDR3 is TGTGCCAGCAAACCGGGAGTATTAGTCGGGTACGAGCAGTACTTC. It specifies CASKPGVLVGYEQYF.